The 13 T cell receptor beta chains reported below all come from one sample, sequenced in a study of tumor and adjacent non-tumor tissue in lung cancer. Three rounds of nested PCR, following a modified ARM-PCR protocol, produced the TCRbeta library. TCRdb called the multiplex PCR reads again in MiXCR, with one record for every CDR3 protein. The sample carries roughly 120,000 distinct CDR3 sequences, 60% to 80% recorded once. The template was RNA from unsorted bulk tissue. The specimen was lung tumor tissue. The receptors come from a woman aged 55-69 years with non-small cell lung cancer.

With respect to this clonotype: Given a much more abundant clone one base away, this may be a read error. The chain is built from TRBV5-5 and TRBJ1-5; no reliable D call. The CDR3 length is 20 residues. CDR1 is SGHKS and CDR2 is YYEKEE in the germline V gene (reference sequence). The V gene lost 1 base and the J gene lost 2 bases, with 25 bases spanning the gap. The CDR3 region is CASSLKFRPATSGGNQPQHF. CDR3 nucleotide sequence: TGTGCCAGCAGCTTGAAATTTAGGCCCGCGACATCTGGCGGCAATCAGCCCCAGCATTTT.

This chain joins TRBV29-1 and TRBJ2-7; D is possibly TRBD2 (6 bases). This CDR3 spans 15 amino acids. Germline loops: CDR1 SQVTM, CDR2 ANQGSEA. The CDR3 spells CRAAGLLSGSYEQYF. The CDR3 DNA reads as TGCAGGGCTGCAGGTTTATTGAGCGGGTCCTACGAGCAGTACTTC.

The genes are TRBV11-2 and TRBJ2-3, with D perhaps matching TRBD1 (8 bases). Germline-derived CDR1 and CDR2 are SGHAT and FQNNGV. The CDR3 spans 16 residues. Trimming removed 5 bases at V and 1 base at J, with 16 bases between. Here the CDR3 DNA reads TGTGCCAGCAGCCTACTACAGGGGGGGGGCACAGATACGCAGTATTTT. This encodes CASSLLQGGGTDTQYF.

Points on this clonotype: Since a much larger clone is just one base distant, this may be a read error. This CDR3 is CASRIQGKVDTQYF. For the CDR3, the DNA is TGTGCCAGCAGGATACAGGGAAAAGTAGATACGCAGTATTTT. The rearrangement links TRBV6-2 or TRBV6-3 to TRBJ2-3; a possible D gene is TRBD1 (6 bases). V was cut by 6 bases and J by 5 bases, with 15 bases left in between. Per germline, CDR1 MNHEY and CDR2 SVGEGT. CDR3 size: 14 residues.

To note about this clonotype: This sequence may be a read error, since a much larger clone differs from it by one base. CDR3 residues: CVSSPGVAGSSYNEQFF. The CDR3 coding sequence is TGTGTCAGCAGCCCCGGGGTAGCGGGAAGCTCCTACAATGAGCAGTTCTTC. The chain recombines TRBV5-4 with TRBJ2-1; 8 bases match TRBD2. This CDR3 has 17 amino acids. Germline V gives CDR1 SGHNT, CDR2 YYREEE (reference sequence).

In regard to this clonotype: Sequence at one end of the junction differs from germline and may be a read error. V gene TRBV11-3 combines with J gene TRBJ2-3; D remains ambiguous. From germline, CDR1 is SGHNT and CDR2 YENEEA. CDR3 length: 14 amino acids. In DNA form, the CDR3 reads TGTGCCAGCAGCTTAACAAGAGACACAGATACACAGTATTTT. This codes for CASSLTRDTDTQYF.

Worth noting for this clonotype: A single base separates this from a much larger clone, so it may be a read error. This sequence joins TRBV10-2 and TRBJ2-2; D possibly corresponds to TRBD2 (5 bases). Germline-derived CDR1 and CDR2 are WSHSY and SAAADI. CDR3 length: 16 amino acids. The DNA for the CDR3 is TGCGCCAGCAGTGCCACCCGGAGAACGAACACCGGGAAGCTGTTTTTT. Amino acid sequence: CASSATRRTNTGKLFF.

The CDR3 bases are TGTGCCAGCAGCTTAGGGACAAGGGGGAGGGGAGAGACCCAGTACTTC. This sequence encodes CASSLGTRGRGETQYF. The J gene is TRBJ2-5, the V gene TRBV11-2; TRBD2 might be the D (7 bases). CDR1 SGHAT and CDR2 FQNNGV come from the germline V gene. Trimming stripped 1 base from V and 4 bases from J, with 16 bases between. The CDR3 is made up of 16 amino acids.

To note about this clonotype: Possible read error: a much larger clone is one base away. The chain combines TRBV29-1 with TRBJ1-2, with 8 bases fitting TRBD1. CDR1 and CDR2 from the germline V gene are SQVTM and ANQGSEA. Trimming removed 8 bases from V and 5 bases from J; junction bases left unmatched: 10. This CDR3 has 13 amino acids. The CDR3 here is CSFPAQGGYGYTF. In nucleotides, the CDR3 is TGCAGCTTTCCGGCACAGGGGGGTTATGGCTACACCTTC.

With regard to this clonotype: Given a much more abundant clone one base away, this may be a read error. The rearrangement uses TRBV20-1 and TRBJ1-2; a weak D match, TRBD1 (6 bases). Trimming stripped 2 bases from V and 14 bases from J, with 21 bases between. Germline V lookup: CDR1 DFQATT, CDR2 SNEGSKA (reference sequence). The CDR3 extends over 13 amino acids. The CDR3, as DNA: TGCAGTGCTAGACCCCAGGGGACCTTCCCTTTAACCTTC. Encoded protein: CSARPQGTFPLTF.

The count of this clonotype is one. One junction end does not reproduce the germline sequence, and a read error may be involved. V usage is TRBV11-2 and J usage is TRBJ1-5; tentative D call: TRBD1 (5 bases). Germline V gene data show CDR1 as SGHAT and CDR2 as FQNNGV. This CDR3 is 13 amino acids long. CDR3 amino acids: CTSSLDRGQPQHF. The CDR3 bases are TGTACCAGCAGCTTAGATAGGGGCCAGCCCCAGCATTTT.

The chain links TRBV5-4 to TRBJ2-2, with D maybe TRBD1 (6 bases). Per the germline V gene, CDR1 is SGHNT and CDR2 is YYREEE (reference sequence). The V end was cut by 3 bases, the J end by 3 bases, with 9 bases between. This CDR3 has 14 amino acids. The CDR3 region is CASSSGEDTGELFF. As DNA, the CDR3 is TGTGCCAGCAGCTCAGGGGAAGACACCGGGGAGCTGTTTTTT.

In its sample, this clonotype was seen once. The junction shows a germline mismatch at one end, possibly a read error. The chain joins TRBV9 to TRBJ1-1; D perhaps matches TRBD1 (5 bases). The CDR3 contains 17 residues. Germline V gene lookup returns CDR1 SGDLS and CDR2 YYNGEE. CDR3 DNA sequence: TGTGCTAGCAGCCCGAAACTGGGAGGGGAGAAGAACACTGAAGCTTTCTTT. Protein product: CASSPKLGGEKNTEAFF.